This TCR beta chain was identified in a study of Tregs in tolerant kidney transplant recipients. Only in-frame clones appear in the TCRdb table, and some are missing; sequencing was by immunoSEQ multiplex PCR. The table lists 110,000 or so clones, 92% of them singletons. The CDR3 has 13 amino acids. Germline V CDR1 and CDR2: SGHNT, YYREEE (reference sequence). V lost 9 bases, J lost 4 bases, and 17 bases lay in between. The TCR was taken from a human donor in good health. This rearrangement joins TRBV5-4 to TRBJ2-7, with D perhaps TRBD1 (5 bases). The sample was CD4+ T cells from blood. The CDR3 loop reads CAIPREANYEQYF. The CDR3 region has the DNA TGTGCCATACCCAGGGAAGCTAATTACGAGCAGTACTTC.